Listed below are T cell receptor beta chains from one sample, sequenced in a study of blood T cell repertoires in COVID-19. Sequenced by immunoSEQ multiplex PCR; TCRdb stores in-frame clones only, minus some. The profile shows around 58,000 clones, approximately 92% of them singletons. Input material: peripheral blood. Every receptor here comes from a human donor with active COVID-19. The donor label of this sample is uncertain. Both conserved end residues are part of each CDR3. The order of the fields is CDR3 protein, CDR3 DNA, D gene, J gene, clone size, V gene. A D gene is named only where the DNA matches it firmly. A row's size may be missing; if present it is once, few, many or a size class.

CDR3 protein: CASSYEAGDQPQHF
CDR3 DNA: TGTGCCAGCAGTTACGAGGCAGGGGATCAGCCCCAGCATTTT
D gene: .
J gene: TRBJ1-5
clone size: .
V gene: TRBV6-5

CDR3 protein: CASSLEGAAGYTF
CDR3 DNA: TGTGCCAGCAGCTTAGAAGGGGCGGCTGGCTACACCTTC
D gene: .
J gene: TRBJ1-2
clone size: .
V gene: TRBV11-1

CDR3 protein: CASSRLGKGGDYQETQYF
CDR3 DNA: TGTGCCAGCAGCCGCCTCGGGAAAGGGGGAGACTACCAAGAGACCCAGTACTTC
D gene: .
J gene: TRBJ2-5
clone size: .
V gene: TRBV27

CDR3 protein: CASAGTASTDTQYF
CDR3 DNA: TGCGCCAGCGCCGGGACAGCTAGCACAGATACGCAGTATTTT
D gene: TRBD1
J gene: TRBJ2-3
clone size: .
V gene: TRBV5-1

CDR3 protein: CASSYPDRGLDNSPLHF
CDR3 DNA: TGTGCCAGCAGTTATCCGGACAGGGGGCTGGATAATTCACCCCTCCACTTT
D gene: TRBD1
J gene: TRBJ1-6
clone size: .
V gene: TRBV6-7

CDR3 protein: CASSSTSGIQETQYF
CDR3 DNA: TGTGCCAGCAGCTCCACTAGCGGGATACAAGAGACCCAGTACTTC
D gene: TRBD2
J gene: TRBJ2-5
clone size: .
V gene: TRBV7-2

CDR3 protein: CASSSLRDRGDGYTF
CDR3 DNA: TGTGCCAGCAGCTCCCTCCGGGACAGGGGGGACGGCTACACCTTC
D gene: TRBD1
J gene: TRBJ1-2
clone size: .
V gene: TRBV5-6

CDR3 protein: CASSEDRATEAFF
CDR3 DNA: TGTGCCAGCAGTGAAGACAGGGCCACTGAAGCTTTCTTT
D gene: TRBD1
J gene: TRBJ1-1
clone size: .
V gene: TRBV25-1

CDR3 protein: CASTSEGRLSYEQYF
CDR3 DNA: TGTGCCAGCACGTCCGAGGGTCGGCTATCCTACGAGCAGTACTTC
D gene: .
J gene: TRBJ2-7
clone size: .
V gene: TRBV6-5

CDR3 protein: CASSLGTSSTDTQYF
CDR3 DNA: TGTGCCAGCAGCCTAGGGACTTCGAGCACAGATACGCAGTATTTT
D gene: .
J gene: TRBJ2-3
clone size: .
V gene: TRBV4-2

CDR3 protein: CASSQGGVGEKLFF
CDR3 DNA: TGTGCCAGCAGCCAAGGGGGGGTGGGTGAAAAACTGTTTTTT
D gene: .
J gene: TRBJ1-4
clone size: .
V gene: TRBV3-1/TRBV3-2

CDR3 protein: CASSEFPRQGGEQFF
CDR3 DNA: TGTGCCAGCAGTGAATTCCCGCGGCAGGGGGGTGAGCAGTTCTTC
D gene: .
J gene: TRBJ2-1
clone size: .
V gene: TRBV6-1

CDR3 protein: CASSRDRGPGNTIYF
CDR3 DNA: TGTGCCAGCTCGCGGGACAGGGGGCCTGGAAACACCATATATTTT
D gene: TRBD1
J gene: TRBJ1-3
clone size: .
V gene: TRBV18

CDR3 protein: CASSESTDTQYF
CDR3 DNA: TGTGCCAGCAGTGAATCGACAGATACGCAGTATTTT
D gene: .
J gene: TRBJ2-3
clone size: .
V gene: TRBV25-1

CDR3 protein: CASKRQGRSTDTQYF
CDR3 DNA: TGTGCCAGCAAACGACAGGGGCGGAGCACAGATACGCAGTATTTT
D gene: TRBD1
J gene: TRBJ2-3
clone size: .
V gene: TRBV6-5

CDR3 protein: CASSPTGQGYGYTF
CDR3 DNA: TGTGCCAGCAGTCCTACTGGACAGGGCTATGGCTACACCTTC
D gene: TRBD1
J gene: TRBJ1-2
clone size: once
V gene: TRBV7-9

CDR3 protein: CASSRDRAGNTIYF
CDR3 DNA: TGTGCCAGCAGCAGGGACAGGGCTGGGAACACCATATATTTT
D gene: TRBD1
J gene: TRBJ1-3
clone size: .
V gene: TRBV2

CDR3 protein: CASSSAGAHNEKLFF
CDR3 DNA: TGTGCCAGCAGCAGCGCGGGGGCCCATAATGAAAAACTGTTTTTT
D gene: .
J gene: TRBJ1-4
clone size: once
V gene: TRBV9

CDR3 protein: CASLGGTITDTQYF
CDR3 DNA: TGTGCCAGCCTGGGCGGGACGATCACAGATACGCAGTATTTT
D gene: .
J gene: TRBJ2-3
clone size: .
V gene: TRBV11-2

CDR3 protein: CASSVDGYNSPLHF
CDR3 DNA: TGTGCCAGTAGTGTCGACGGGTATAATTCACCCCTCCACTTT
D gene: .
J gene: TRBJ1-6
clone size: .
V gene: TRBV19

CDR3 protein: CASSEETGTGANVLTF
CDR3 DNA: TGTGCCAGCAGTGAAGAAACAGGGACTGGGGCCAACGTCCTGACTTTC
D gene: .
J gene: TRBJ2-6
clone size: .
V gene: TRBV6-1

CDR3 protein: CASSQALWGETQYF
CDR3 DNA: TGTGCCAGCAGCCAAGCGCTTTGGGGCGAGACCCAGTACTTC
D gene: .
J gene: TRBJ2-5
clone size: .
V gene: TRBV3-1/TRBV3-2

CDR3 protein: CASSPRAGGKKLFF
CDR3 DNA: TGTGCCAGCAGCCCTCGTGCAGGGGGGAAGAAACTGTTTTTT
D gene: TRBD1
J gene: TRBJ1-4
clone size: .
V gene: TRBV7-2

CDR3 protein: CASSDSGTGEAGGSYEQYF
CDR3 DNA: TGTGCCAGCAGTGACTCCGGGACAGGGGAGGCGGGGGGCTCCTACGAGCAGTACTTC
D gene: TRBD1
J gene: TRBJ2-7
clone size: few
V gene: TRBV6-4

CDR3 protein: CATSDPRLAESPDTQYF
CDR3 DNA: TGTGCCACCAGTGATCCCCGACTAGCGGAGAGCCCAGATACGCAGTATTTT
D gene: TRBD2
J gene: TRBJ2-3
clone size: once
V gene: TRBV24-1

CDR3 protein: CASSSGTGGEQYF
CDR3 DNA: TGCGCCAGCAGCTCCGGGACAGGGGGCGAGCAGTACTTC
D gene: TRBD1
J gene: TRBJ2-7
clone size: .
V gene: TRBV5-1

CDR3 protein: CASSGDSDGYTF
CDR3 DNA: TGTGCCAGCTCCGGGGACAGCGATGGCTACACCTTC
D gene: TRBD1
J gene: TRBJ1-2
clone size: .
V gene: TRBV7-8

CDR3 protein: CASSLESGAGEKLFF
CDR3 DNA: TGTGCCAGCAGCTTAGAGAGCGGGGCGGGTGAAAAACTGTTTTTT
D gene: .
J gene: TRBJ1-4
clone size: .
V gene: TRBV11-2

CDR3 protein: CASSPGQGKPNQPQHF
CDR3 DNA: TGTGCCAGCAGCCCAGGACAGGGGAAGCCTAATCAGCCCCAGCATTTT
D gene: TRBD1
J gene: TRBJ1-5
clone size: .
V gene: TRBV6-2/TRBV6-3

CDR3 protein: CASSYGTSGYEQYF
CDR3 DNA: TGTGCCAGCAGTTACGGGACTAGCGGGTACGAGCAGTACTTC
D gene: TRBD2
J gene: TRBJ2-7
clone size: .
V gene: TRBV6-5

CDR3 protein: CASSLGLLAFEGTDTQYF
CDR3 DNA: TGTGCCAGCAGCTTAGGACTACTAGCGTTCGAGGGCACAGATACGCAGTATTTT
D gene: TRBD2
J gene: TRBJ2-3
clone size: .
V gene: TRBV7-9

CDR3 protein: CASSAGLTDTQYF
CDR3 DNA: TGTGCCAGCAGCGCGGGCCTTACAGATACGCAGTATTTT
D gene: .
J gene: TRBJ2-3
clone size: .
V gene: TRBV7-3

CDR3 protein: CASSRDSTDTQYF
CDR3 DNA: TGTGCCAGCTCGCGGGACAGCACAGATACGCAGTATTTT
D gene: .
J gene: TRBJ2-3
clone size: .
V gene: TRBV18

CDR3 protein: CATSDAGTGATGELFF
CDR3 DNA: TGTGCCACCAGTGACGCCGGGACAGGGGCCACCGGGGAGCTGTTTTTT
D gene: TRBD1
J gene: TRBJ2-2
clone size: .
V gene: TRBV24-1

CDR3 protein: CASSLWGAGGRNEQFF
CDR3 DNA: TGCGCCAGCAGCCTTTGGGGAGCGGGGGGGCGCAATGAGCAGTTCTTC
D gene: TRBD2
J gene: TRBJ2-1
clone size: .
V gene: TRBV5-1

CDR3 protein: CAISPTGVNTEAFF
CDR3 DNA: TGTGCCATCAGCCCAACAGGGGTGAACACTGAAGCTTTCTTT
D gene: TRBD1
J gene: TRBJ1-1
clone size: .
V gene: TRBV10-3

CDR3 protein: CASSPLGGPNSPLHF
CDR3 DNA: TGTGCCAGCAGCCCCCTCGGGGGACCCAATTCACCCCTCCACTTT
D gene: .
J gene: TRBJ1-6
clone size: .
V gene: TRBV6-4

CDR3 protein: CASSQVSEAFF
CDR3 DNA: TGTGCCAGCAGCCAAGTCTCTGAAGCTTTCTTT
D gene: .
J gene: TRBJ1-1
clone size: .
V gene: TRBV3-1/TRBV3-2

CDR3 protein: CASSIDPGLGYGYTF
CDR3 DNA: TGTGCCAGTAGTATAGACCCAGGACTGGGCTATGGCTACACCTTC
D gene: .
J gene: TRBJ1-2
clone size: .
V gene: TRBV19

CDR3 protein: CASSLATLDYYEQYF
CDR3 DNA: TGTGCCAGCAGCTTAGCGACTTTAGACTACTACGAGCAGTACTTC
D gene: .
J gene: TRBJ2-7
clone size: .
V gene: TRBV7-8

CDR3 protein: CASSRTGTGGTGELFF
CDR3 DNA: TGTGCCAGCAGCAGAACCGGGACAGGGGGTACCGGGGAGCTGTTTTTT
D gene: TRBD1
J gene: TRBJ2-2
clone size: .
V gene: TRBV7-3

CDR3 protein: CASTPFGANTEAFF
CDR3 DNA: TGTGCCAGCACCCCCTTTGGGGCGAACACTGAAGCTTTCTTT
D gene: .
J gene: TRBJ1-1
clone size: .
V gene: TRBV7-9

CDR3 protein: CASSLGQGKHTDTQYF
CDR3 DNA: TGTGCCAGCAGCTTGGGACAGGGGAAACACACAGATACGCAGTATTTT
D gene: TRBD1
J gene: TRBJ2-3
clone size: once
V gene: TRBV5-8

CDR3 protein: CASSHRNTEAFF
CDR3 DNA: TGTGCCAGCAGCCACAGGAACACTGAAGCTTTCTTT
D gene: .
J gene: TRBJ1-1
clone size: .
V gene: TRBV11-1

CDR3 protein: CASSLRTLGANVLTF
CDR3 DNA: TGTGCCAGCAGTCTACGGACACTTGGGGCCAACGTCCTGACTTTC
D gene: .
J gene: TRBJ2-6
clone size: once
V gene: TRBV3-1/TRBV3-2

CDR3 protein: CASSIGQGSYEQYF
CDR3 DNA: TGCGCCAGCAGTATTGGACAGGGCTCCTACGAGCAGTACTTC
D gene: TRBD1
J gene: TRBJ2-7
clone size: .
V gene: TRBV10-1

CDR3 protein: CASSVSAGTPFGQPQHF
CDR3 DNA: TGTGCCAGTAGTGTCTCCGCCGGGACACCGTTTGGTCAGCCCCAGCATTTT
D gene: .
J gene: TRBJ1-5
clone size: .
V gene: TRBV19

CDR3 protein: CASSLELAGGTDTQYF
CDR3 DNA: TGTGCCAGCAGCTTGGAACTAGCGGGTGGCACAGATACGCAGTATTTT
D gene: TRBD2
J gene: TRBJ2-3
clone size: .
V gene: TRBV5-6

CDR3 protein: CASSATGLGNEKLFF
CDR3 DNA: TGTGCCAGCAGCGCCACAGGGCTCGGGAATGAAAAACTGTTTTTT
D gene: .
J gene: TRBJ1-4
clone size: .
V gene: TRBV9

CDR3 protein: CASSPSDRGAFF
CDR3 DNA: TGTGCCAGCTCACCCTCGGACAGGGGAGCTTTCTTT
D gene: TRBD1
J gene: TRBJ1-1
clone size: .
V gene: TRBV18

CDR3 protein: CASSIRPTGGGVIGELFF
CDR3 DNA: TGTGCCAGCAGTATCCGCCCTACAGGGGGCGGTGTTATCGGGGAGCTGTTTTTT
D gene: TRBD1
J gene: TRBJ2-2
clone size: medium-sized
V gene: TRBV27

CDR3 protein: CASILEGAAEQFF
CDR3 DNA: TGTGCCAGCATCCTCGAGGGCGCGGCTGAGCAGTTCTTC
D gene: .
J gene: TRBJ2-1
clone size: .
V gene: TRBV12-3/TRBV12-4

CDR3 protein: CASSEALAFYNEQFF
CDR3 DNA: TGTGCCAGCAGTGAAGCTCTAGCATTTTACAATGAGCAGTTCTTC
D gene: .
J gene: TRBJ2-1
clone size: once
V gene: TRBV2

CDR3 protein: CSTDGGAANYGYTF
CDR3 DNA: TGCAGCACTGACGGCGGCGCAGCTAACTATGGCTACACCTTC
D gene: .
J gene: TRBJ1-2
clone size: .
V gene: TRBV29-1

CDR3 protein: CASSEGLDTGTDTQYF
CDR3 DNA: TGTGCCAGCAGCGAAGGCCTCGACACGGGGACAGATACGCAGTATTTT
D gene: .
J gene: TRBJ2-3
clone size: .
V gene: TRBV7-6

CDR3 protein: CASSLGQGNQPQHF
CDR3 DNA: TGTGCCAGCAGTTTAGGGCAGGGCAATCAGCCCCAGCATTTT
D gene: .
J gene: TRBJ1-5
clone size: .
V gene: TRBV28

CDR3 protein: CASSFGIGAYETQYF
CDR3 DNA: TGTGCCAGCAGTTTCGGTATTGGGGCTTACGAGACCCAGTACTTC
D gene: .
J gene: TRBJ2-5
clone size: .
V gene: TRBV28

CDR3 protein: CASSSINTGGGANVLTF
CDR3 DNA: TGTGCCAGCAGCTCGATTAACACAGGGGGTGGGGCCAACGTCCTGACTTTC
D gene: TRBD1
J gene: TRBJ2-6
clone size: .
V gene: TRBV5-4

CDR3 protein: CASTTSNTGELFF
CDR3 DNA: TGTGCCAGCACAACATCGAACACCGGGGAGCTGTTTTTT
D gene: .
J gene: TRBJ2-2
clone size: .
V gene: TRBV28